This T cell receptor (beta chain) was sequenced during a study of cytomegalovirus exposure and HLA in healthy donors. Study findings and constraints: Analysis performed later showed TCR beta chains linked to HLA being more clonally expanded than equally common others. It was reportedly the case that the classifier diagnosed cytomegalovirus status with high specificity and sensitivity.

V was pared by 5 bases and J by 9 bases, with 14 bases between. CDR1 and CDR2 (germline): SNHLY, FYNNEI. This CDR3 comprises 12 residues. It was with 60 Vbeta and 13 Jbeta primers that the PCR ran. The method was immunoSEQ multiplex PCR; TCRdb's version includes in-frame clones alone and lacks a portion of them. The repertoire holds some 90,000 clones, with around four fifths as singletons. Points on this clone: Its antigen remains unknown.

V and J are TRBV2 and TRBJ2-7, with D possibly TRBD1 on 6 matching bases. The clonotype originates from a male donor in good health and CMV-seropositive. The sample was PBMCs. The CDR3: CASSTQGVRQYF. The CDR3 DNA reads TGTGCCAGCAGTACACAGGGAGTAAGGCAGTACTTC.